The entry below describes one T cell receptor (beta chain). Measured with immunoSEQ multiplex PCR; TCRdb has only the in-frame clones, and not every one. Of 25,000 to 35,000 clones in the sample, around four fifths are singletons; the top ten hold around 23%. CDR1 and CDR2 from the germline V gene are MDHEN and SYDVKM. V gave up 7 bases and J gave up 7 bases; unmatched junction bases: 10. This CDR3 is built from 13 residues. This sample is part of a study of radiotherapy plus CTLA-4 blockade in lung cancer. Sequenced here: peripheral blood, sampled from a patient treated with radiotherapy plus ipilimumab. The origin of this receptor is a human donor with non-small cell lung cancer that progressed on radiotherapy plus ipilimumab. V and J are TRBV28 and TRBJ2-7; 7 bases fit TRBD1. For the CDR3, the DNA is TGTGCCAGCATTGCGACAGGGTCTGATGAGCAGTACTTC. Its protein product is CASIATGSDEQYF.